Detailed here is one T cell receptor beta chain. This clone was counted between two and nine times. This receptor's antigen is unknown. Within one base of it there is no much larger clone, and no base qualities were kept. This entry belongs to a study of beta chain features in type 1 diabetes (dated by TCRdb to 2016 to 2018). About the investigation overall: Mean age, gender distribution, total cell number and subset yield did not differ between patients and healthy donors. Naive and central memory subsets were obtained from all 30 or so donors, but regulatory and stem cell-like memory subsets were isolated from only 8 patients and roughly eight healthy donors. In the study, TCRB repertoires of sorted circulating CD4+ T cell subsets from recently diagnosed type 1 diabetes patients were compared with those of matched healthy donors. Across all samples, some 100,000,000 sorted cells were examined, and cell number per subset correlated strongly with RNA yield. Overall study results and their limits: The naive, central memory and regulatory TCRB repertoires appeared to resemble one another more closely among patients than among healthy donors. Because cDNA was sequenced instead of genomic DNA, highly expressing activated cells could be over-represented, though the groups showed no difference in activation or CD3 levels. Shorter templates might have been favored by PCR, but patient and control samples were amplified and corrected together, so both groups would have been affected equally by any skew. Only small numbers of individuals were included in the HLA sub-analyses, which left unresolved whether HLA type had any influence on TCRB rearrangement. Fewer insertions and more nucleotide deletions at VDJ recombination sites were observed in patients with type 1 diabetes, implying thymic rearrangement abnormalities. In all four CD4+ subsets, TCRB CDR3 length was moderately but significantly shorter in type 1 diabetes patients.

Each donor gave one peripheral blood draw, approximately 110 mL on average, collected into heparinised tubes. A BD FACSAria II was used to sort naive, central memory, regulatory and stem cell-like memory CD4+ T cells with a panel that included CD45RO, CCR7, CD25, CD127, CD95 and CD27. A purity above 98% was achieved for all sorted populations. PBMCs were isolated immediately by Lymphoprep density gradient centrifugation and stained directly without culture. So that batch effects would be minimized, each experiment stained and sorted samples in pairs, pairing one healthy donor with one patient. The entire isolated RNA was reverse transcribed using the High Capacity cDNA Reverse Transcription Kit, and thus expressed TCRB transcripts were sequenced. Deep immunoSEQ sequencing was applied to naive, central memory and regulatory T cell samples, giving an average of about 3.57 million total reads per sample. Sorted cells were lysed in RLT buffer and RNA was extracted with DNase-treated RNeasy Micro or Mini kits, depending on cell number. To prevent cross-contamination, each cell subset was processed individually, whereas patient and healthy donor samples were processed jointly. TCRB sequences were amplified from cDNA with the immunoSEQ multiplex PCR, producing 87-bp fragments spanning the CDR3 region. Sequencing of the amplicons was done on the Illumina HiSeq platform. On the study's bioinformatics: Synthetic template baselines were used to correct PCR bias computationally, reads within Hamming distance 2 were collapsed together, and singletons that could not be merged were discarded. Reads were aligned against IMGT to assign V, D and J genes, CDR3 length and insertions or deletions at six rearrangement sites. Within each subset, clonotype counts were normalized to the number of sorted cells before true diversity and Gini coefficients were calculated with the tcR R package. The overlap coefficient, calculated on TCRB nucleotide sequences, was used to measure repertoire sharing. TCRdb's version of the immuneACCESS table is confined to in-frame rearrangements and falls short of the full clone set. An unresolved V gene accounts for under half of the shortfall where checked; the remainder is of unknown origin. From that table come the V and J calls and clone size; the DNA was used to work out D and trimming. Within this sample are 120,000 to 150,000 clones, with 40% to 60% of them counted one time only. Together, the top ten hold roughly 0.4% of the sample.

The source material was Tregs from blood. Per the publication, the cell subset or site label means: regulatory CD4+ T cells. This receptor was obtained from a man aged 18 to 30 in good health.

The CDR3 protein sequence reads: CASSFFRGGTDTQYF. DNA sequence: TGTGCCAGCAGTTTCTTTCGAGGGGGTACAGATACGCAGTATTTT. The chain joins TRBV28 to TRBJ2-3, and perhaps TRBD1 as D gene, on 6 matching bases. Taken from the germline V gene, the CDR1 and CDR2 loops are MDHEN and SYDVKM. Taken from cysteine to phenylalanine, the CDR3 has 15 residues. The kept DNA is CDR3 alone, 45 bases in frame from the first base. V sheds 3 bases and J sheds 3 bases, leaving 13 bases between their ends.